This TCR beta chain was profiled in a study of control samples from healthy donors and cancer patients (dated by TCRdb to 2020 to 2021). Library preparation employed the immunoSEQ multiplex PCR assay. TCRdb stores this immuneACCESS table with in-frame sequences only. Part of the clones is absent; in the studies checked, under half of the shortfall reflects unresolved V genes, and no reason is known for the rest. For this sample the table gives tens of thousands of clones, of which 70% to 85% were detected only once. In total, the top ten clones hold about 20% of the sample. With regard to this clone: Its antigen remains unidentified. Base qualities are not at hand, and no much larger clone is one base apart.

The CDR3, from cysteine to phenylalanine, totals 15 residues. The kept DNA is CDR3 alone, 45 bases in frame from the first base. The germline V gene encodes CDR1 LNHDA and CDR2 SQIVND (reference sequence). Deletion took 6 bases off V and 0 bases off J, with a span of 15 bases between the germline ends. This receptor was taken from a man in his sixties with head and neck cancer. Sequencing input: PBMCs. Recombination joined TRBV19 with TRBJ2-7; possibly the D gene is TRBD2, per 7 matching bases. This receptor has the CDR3 CASREWGGASYEQYF. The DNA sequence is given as TGTGCCAGTAGGGAGTGGGGGGGGGCCTCCTACGAGCAGTACTTC.